These T cell receptor beta chains were read from a single sample in a study of T-cell memory formation after mild COVID-19. Using its own MiXCR run on the 5' RACE reads, TCRdb lists one record per CDR3 protein. This table has a few hundred thousand distinct CDR3 sequences, approximately 9% appearing once. Sequenced material: PBMCs or a T cell subset sorted from them (not recorded which). These receptors originate from a man aged 18 to 29 who had mild COVID-19 (a few samples of this study predate the infection). Cell type and time point are not known. The CDR3 runs from the conserved cysteine through the conserved F or W. The D gene is left open where the match is weak. Only part of the rows carry a size: once, few, many, or a class if the clone is expanded.

DNA: TGTGCCAGTAGTATCGGGGCCTCTGGGGCCAACGTCCTGACTTTC
CDR3: CASSIGASGANVLTF
size: few
D: -
J: TRBJ2-6
V: TRBV19

DNA: TGTGCCACCAGCAGAGACGGGACAGGGGGGTGGAACACCATATATTTT
CDR3: CATSRDGTGGWNTIYF
size: -
D: TRBD1
J: TRBJ1-3
V: TRBV15

DNA: TGTGCCAGCAGGGAGGGGGCTTGGCAGCCCCAGCATTTT
CDR3: CASREGAWQPQHF
size: few
D: TRBD1
J: TRBJ1-5
V: TRBV12-3/TRBV12-4

DNA: TGTGCCAGCAGTTACATCAGGGACAGGGCGGGAGAGACCCAGTACTTC
CDR3: CASSYIRDRAGETQYF
size: -
D: TRBD1
J: TRBJ2-5
V: TRBV6-2/TRBV6-3

DNA: TGTGCCAGCAGTCCGGGACAGGGAAGGGGCTACACCTTC
CDR3: CASSPGQGRGYTF
size: many
D: TRBD1
J: TRBJ1-2
V: TRBV6-5

DNA: TGTGCTAGTGGCCCGGTCGGCCGGGATGAAAAACTGTTTTTT
CDR3: CASGPVGRDEKLFF
size: -
D: -
J: TRBJ1-4
V: TRBV12-5

DNA: TGTGCCAGCAGCCCTCATCTCGAAGGAAACACCATATATTTT
CDR3: CASSPHLEGNTIYF
size: many
D: -
J: TRBJ1-3
V: TRBV5-5

DNA: TGTGCCACCAGCATTAGAGGCCTAGCGTCAGATACGCAGTATTTT
CDR3: CATSIRGLASDTQYF
size: few
D: -
J: TRBJ2-3
V: TRBV15

DNA: TGTGCCAGCAGTGAATGGGACCCAACCGGGGAGCTGTTTTTT
CDR3: CASSEWDPTGELFF
size: few
D: -
J: TRBJ2-2
V: TRBV25-1

DNA: TGCGCCAGCAGCTCGAGGGCGGCAGACCGTGGTGGCTACACCTTC
CDR3: CASSSRAADRGGYTF
size: -
D: -
J: TRBJ1-2
V: TRBV5-1

DNA: TGCAGTGCTAGGGTAGGACAGGGGCCTTCAGATACGCAGTATTTT
CDR3: CSARVGQGPSDTQYF
size: few
D: TRBD1
J: TRBJ2-3
V: TRBV20-1

DNA: TGTGCCTGGACTATTCACTCGGGCAGGAACACTGAAGCTTTCTTT
CDR3: CAWTIHSGRNTEAFF
size: -
D: -
J: TRBJ1-1
V: TRBV30

DNA: TGTGCCAGCAGCTTAGCGACCGCGGGTGCAGATACGCAGTATTTT
CDR3: CASSLATAGADTQYF
size: few
D: -
J: TRBJ2-3
V: TRBV7-7

DNA: TGTGCCAGCAGCCAAGTTCCTAGTAGATTCGCCGGGGAGCTGTTTTTT
CDR3: CASSQVPSRFAGELFF
size: -
D: -
J: TRBJ2-2
V: TRBV4-2

DNA: TGTGCCAGCAGCTCACCGGGAAATGGCTACACCTTC
CDR3: CASSSPGNGYTF
size: -
D: -
J: TRBJ1-2
V: TRBV7-2

DNA: TGCGCCAGCAGCTTAGAGGGGACAGGGCTCAATGAAAAACTGTTTTTT
CDR3: CASSLEGTGLNEKLFF
size: few
D: TRBD1
J: TRBJ1-4
V: TRBV5-1

DNA: TGTGCCAGCAGCCAAGCAGGGGAGGGAAACACTGAAGCTTTCTTT
CDR3: CASSQAGEGNTEAFF
size: -
D: -
J: TRBJ1-1
V: TRBV3-1

DNA: TGCAGTGCCCCTACCCCCGCGGGGGGAGCCTCCTACGAGCAGTACTTC
CDR3: CSAPTPAGGASYEQYF
size: -
D: TRBD2
J: TRBJ2-7
V: TRBV20-1

DNA: TGTGCCAGCAGCTTAGAGGCGGGGGTGACCCAGTACTTC
CDR3: CASSLEAGVTQYF
size: -
D: TRBD2
J: TRBJ2-5
V: TRBV7-9

DNA: TGCAGCGTTGGTGCCGGCAGTGGCAATGAGCAGTTCTTC
CDR3: CSVGAGSGNEQFF
size: -
D: -
J: TRBJ2-1
V: TRBV29-1

DNA: TGCAGCGGGGGCACTGAAGCTTTCTTT
CDR3: CSGGTEAFF
size: -
D: -
J: TRBJ1-1
V: TRBV29-1

DNA: TGCGCCAGCAGCCCGACCGGGACAGGGGGCTTCTATGGCTACACCTTC
CDR3: CASSPTGTGGFYGYTF
size: few
D: TRBD1
J: TRBJ1-2
V: TRBV5-1

DNA: TGTGCCAGCAGTTTAGTTGGCAGGGCTAACTATGGCTACACCTTC
CDR3: CASSLVGRANYGYTF
size: few
D: -
J: TRBJ1-2
V: TRBV28

DNA: TGTGCCAGCAGTTTAGGGACAGGGGAATTTCGTCGCTACACCTTC
CDR3: CASSLGTGEFRRYTF
size: few
D: TRBD1
J: TRBJ1-2
V: TRBV28

DNA: TGTGCCAGCAGCCGCCAGGGGGTAAACACTGAAAAACTGTTTTTT
CDR3: CASSRQGVNTEKLFF
size: -
D: TRBD1
J: TRBJ1-4
V: TRBV7-2

DNA: TGCAGTGCTGAGGTAGCAGGGACAGATACGCAGTATTTT
CDR3: CSAEVAGTDTQYF
size: few
D: -
J: TRBJ2-3
V: TRBV20-1

DNA: TGCGCCAGCAGCCAAGATTCGGGGGGAAACTATGGCTACACCTTC
CDR3: CASSQDSGGNYGYTF
size: few
D: -
J: TRBJ1-2
V: TRBV4-3

DNA: TGTGCCAGCAGCTACTGGGCTTTACAAGAGACCCAGTACTTC
CDR3: CASSYWALQETQYF
size: many
D: -
J: TRBJ2-5
V: TRBV7-9

DNA: TGCAGTGCTAGAGACCCCCGGACAGGGTTGGCAGATACGCAGTATTTT
CDR3: CSARDPRTGLADTQYF
size: -
D: TRBD1
J: TRBJ2-3
V: TRBV20-1

DNA: TGTGCCAGCAGCGTAGTAGGGGGCCAGAGCACAGATACGCAGTATTTT
CDR3: CASSVVGGQSTDTQYF
size: -
D: TRBD1
J: TRBJ2-3
V: TRBV9

DNA: TGTGCCAGCAGCGCCGGGGGGAGAGCGGGGGCGCAGTATTTT
CDR3: CASSAGGRAGAQYF
size: -
D: TRBD2
J: TRBJ2-3
V: TRBV11-3

DNA: TGCGCCAGCAGCTTGGTAGTTGGAGAGGAGACAGATACGCAGTATTTT
CDR3: CASSLVVGEETDTQYF
size: few
D: -
J: TRBJ2-3
V: TRBV5-1

DNA: TGCGCCAGCAGCTTGAATAGTGGTACGGGGGCCTACGAGCAGTACTTC
CDR3: CASSLNSGTGAYEQYF
size: -
D: -
J: TRBJ2-7
V: TRBV5-1

DNA: TGTGCCAGCAGTTTAGTCCAGCGCCCCCTCAATGAGCAGTTCTTC
CDR3: CASSLVQRPLNEQFF
size: -
D: -
J: TRBJ2-1
V: TRBV12-3/TRBV12-4

DNA: TGCGCCAGCAGCTCGACTAGCGGGGGGGCAAACTACGAGCAGTACTTC
CDR3: CASSSTSGGANYEQYF
size: many
D: TRBD2
J: TRBJ2-7
V: TRBV5-1

DNA: TGCGCCAGCAGCTTGGCCGGGACTTTCCTTCTGAGCACAGATACGCAGTATTTT
CDR3: CASSLAGTFLLSTDTQYF
size: -
D: -
J: TRBJ2-3
V: TRBV5-1

DNA: TGTGCCAGCAGTATCGGCCAGTTTCCCCAGCATTTT
CDR3: CASSIGQFPQHF
size: -
D: -
J: TRBJ1-5
V: TRBV7-2

DNA: TGTGCCATCAGAGGACAGGGGGCAAGTGAAGCTCTCTTT
CDR3: CAIRGQGASEALF
size: few
D: TRBD1
J: TRBJ1-1
V: TRBV10-3

DNA: TGCGCCAGCAGCCTCACTTGGGCTAGCACAGATACGCAGTATTTT
CDR3: CASSLTWASTDTQYF
size: few
D: -
J: TRBJ2-3
V: TRBV5-1

DNA: TGTGCCAGCAGCCAAACCTTGGGACTAGCGGGTTATACGCAGTATTTT
CDR3: CASSQTLGLAGYTQYF
size: many
D: TRBD2
J: TRBJ2-3
V: TRBV11-2

DNA: TGTGCCAGCAGCTCCCTTGGGACTAGCGGGGTAACCTACAATGAGCAGTTCTTC
CDR3: CASSSLGTSGVTYNEQFF
size: many
D: TRBD2
J: TRBJ2-1
V: TRBV7-2

DNA: TGTGCCAGCAGTGAAGCCAACAGGAGCAATCAGCCCCAGCATTTT
CDR3: CASSEANRSNQPQHF
size: few
D: -
J: TRBJ1-5
V: TRBV25-1

DNA: TGCAGTGCTAGAGATCGAACTACCCTCTGGGGGACCCAGTACTTC
CDR3: CSARDRTTLWGTQYF
size: many
D: -
J: TRBJ2-5
V: TRBV20-1

DNA: TGTGCCAGCAGCTTCAACCAGGGTGAGGGCTACACCTTC
CDR3: CASSFNQGEGYTF
size: few
D: -
J: TRBJ1-2
V: TRBV25-1

DNA: TGTGCCAGCAGTCTGGGGGCGCTGGGCACCTACGAGCAGTACTTC
CDR3: CASSLGALGTYEQYF
size: -
D: -
J: TRBJ2-7
V: TRBV6-2/TRBV6-3

DNA: TGTGCCAGCAGCCTCGATCGGGGGGGCGGTAACAATGAGCAGTTCTTC
CDR3: CASSLDRGGGNNEQFF
size: few
D: -
J: TRBJ2-1
V: TRBV21-1

DNA: TGTGCCAGCAGTCCTCCGCCCGACCCAGATACGCAGTATTTT
CDR3: CASSPPPDPDTQYF
size: few
D: -
J: TRBJ2-3
V: TRBV27

DNA: TGTGCCAGCAGTGACTCTAGCGGGGGGATTGAGCAGTTCTTC
CDR3: CASSDSSGGIEQFF
size: few
D: TRBD2
J: TRBJ2-1
V: TRBV6-4

DNA: TGTGCCAGCAGGTTCCCGGGGTCTTACAATGAGCAGTTCTTC
CDR3: CASRFPGSYNEQFF
size: many
D: -
J: TRBJ2-1
V: TRBV27

DNA: TGTGCCAGCAGCCAACCCGGGACAGAGTTCACAGATACGCAGTATTTT
CDR3: CASSQPGTEFTDTQYF
size: few
D: TRBD1
J: TRBJ2-3
V: TRBV12-3/TRBV12-4

DNA: TGTGCCAGCAGCCAAGAAGGTCGGACTGGAACCTTC
CDR3: CASSQEGRTGTF
size: many
D: -
J: TRBJ1-2
V: TRBV3-1